These 3 T cell receptor beta chains share one sample of origin, sequenced in a study of neurological immune-mediated disorders. TCRdb re-called the 5' RACE reads with MiXCR, one entry per CDR3 protein. This sample yields around 49,000 distinct CDR3 sequences, of which over 10% are seen a single time; less than 5.5% belongs to the top ten. Specified time point: longitudinal time-point 2. Sequencing used PBMCs. The receptors shown here come from a male donor with HTLV-1-associated myelopathy (HAM/TSP).

This clonotype was observed many times. The chain uses TRBV5-1 and TRBJ2-5, with 8 bases matching TRBD1. There are 15 residues in the CDR3. The germline CDR1 and CDR2 sequences are SGHRS and YFSETQ. The trim removed 1 base at V and 2 bases at J, leaving 4 bases unmatched. The CDR3 DNA sequence: TGCGCCAGCAGCTTGTCCGGACAGGGACAAGAGACCCAGTACTTC. Its translation is CASSLSGQGQETQYF.

Many counts were recorded for this clonotype. This chain connects TRBV5-1 to TRBJ2-5; D not certain. Trimming left V 5 bases short and J 0 bases short, with 8 bases between. This CDR3 comprises 13 residues. Germline lookup yields CDR1 SGHRS and CDR2 YFSETQ. Here the CDR3 DNA reads TGCGCCAGCAGTTATGGAGACCAAGAGACCCAGTACTTC. Amino acids: CASSYGDQETQYF.

The V gene is TRBV5-1, the J gene TRBJ2-7, with 12 bases matching TRBD1. The CDR3 spans 20 residues. V dropped 1 base and J dropped 6; count of bases not matched to a gene: 20. Germline CDR1 and CDR2: SGHRS and YFSETQ. The CDR3 bases are TGCGCCAGCAGCTTGCGTTCGGTGAGGAGACCCGGGACAGGGGGCATCGAGCAGTACTTC. This sequence encodes CASSLRSVRRPGTGGIEQYF.